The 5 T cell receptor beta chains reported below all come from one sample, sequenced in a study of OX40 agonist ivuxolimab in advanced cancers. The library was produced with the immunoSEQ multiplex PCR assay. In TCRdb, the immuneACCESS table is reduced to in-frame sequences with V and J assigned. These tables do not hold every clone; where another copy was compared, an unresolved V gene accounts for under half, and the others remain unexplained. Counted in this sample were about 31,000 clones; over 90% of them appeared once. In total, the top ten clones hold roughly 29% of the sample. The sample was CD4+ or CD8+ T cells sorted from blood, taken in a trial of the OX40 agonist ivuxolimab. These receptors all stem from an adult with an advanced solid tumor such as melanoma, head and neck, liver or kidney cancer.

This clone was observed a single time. CDR3 nucleotides: TGTGCCAGCAGCGTAGTCGGAGGACAGGGGCCTAACTATGGCTACACCTTC. Encoded protein: CASSVVGGQGPNYGYTF. The chain couples TRBV9 to TRBJ1-2; 9 positions match TRBD1. The germline CDR1 and CDR2 sequences are SGDLS and YYNGEE. The CDR3 is made up of 17 amino acids. J gave up 0 bases and V 0 bases, and 6 bases lay outside the gene matches.

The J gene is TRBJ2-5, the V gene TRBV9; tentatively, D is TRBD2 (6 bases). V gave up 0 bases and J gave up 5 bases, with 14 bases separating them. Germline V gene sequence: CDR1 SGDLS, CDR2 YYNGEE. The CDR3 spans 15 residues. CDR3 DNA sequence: TGTGCCAGCAGCGTAGGAGCCGGGGGAAGGGAGACCCAGTACTTC. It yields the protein CASSVGAGGRETQYF.

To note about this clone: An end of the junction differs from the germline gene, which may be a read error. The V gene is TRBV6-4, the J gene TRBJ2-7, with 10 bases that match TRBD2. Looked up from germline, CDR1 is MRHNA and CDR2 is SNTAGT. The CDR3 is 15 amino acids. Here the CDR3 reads CASSYSSSGGYEQYF. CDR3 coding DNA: TGTGCCAGCAGTTACTCTTCTAGCGGGGGTTACGAGCAGTACTTC.

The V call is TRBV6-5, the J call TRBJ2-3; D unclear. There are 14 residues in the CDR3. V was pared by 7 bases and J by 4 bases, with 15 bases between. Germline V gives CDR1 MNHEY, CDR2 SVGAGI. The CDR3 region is CASTPDDAADTQYF. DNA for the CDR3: TGTGCCAGCACCCCCGACGACGCGGCAGATACGCAGTATTTT.

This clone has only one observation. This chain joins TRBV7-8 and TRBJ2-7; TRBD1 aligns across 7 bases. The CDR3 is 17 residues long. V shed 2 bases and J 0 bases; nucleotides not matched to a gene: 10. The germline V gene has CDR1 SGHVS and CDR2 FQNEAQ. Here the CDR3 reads CASSLMAGTVSSYEQYF. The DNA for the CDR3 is TGTGCCAGCAGCTTAATGGCCGGGACAGTGAGCTCCTACGAGCAGTACTTC.